Reported below is one T cell receptor beta chain. Its antigen target is currently unknown. The data were obtained in a study of monozygotic twins with inflammatory bowel disease (dated by TCRdb to between 2018 and 2021). Some background on the complete study: The complete study included roughly 30 monozygotic twin pairs: 19 IBD-discordant Danish pairs and nine German pairs, of which four were IBD-concordant and five were IBD-discordant. Each individual had, on average, about 151 000 unique TCRalpha sequences and 181 000 unique TCRbeta sequences available for analysis. Disease-associated traits were sought mainly through comparisons between IBD patients and their genetically identical healthy co-twins within discordant pairs. The investigation overall reported the following: Because patients were on differing immunosuppressive treatments, the repertoires may have picked up extra background noise and inter-individual variability. Concordant and discordant twins showed no difference in repertoire similarity, possibly because of limited statistical power. Compared with healthy twins, IBD patients had fewer clonotypes in common with other individuals, a difference most pronounced in patients showing signs of disease activity. No single strong signal or clonotype linked to IBD turned up in the results, so the idea that one exists was not supported. TCRbeta repertoire diversity, by inverse Simpson index, was decreased in IBD patients compared with their healthy co-twins. Distinction between different T cell subtypes could not be achieved in the analysis.

CDR1 and CDR2 are drawn from the germline V gene: KGHSH, LQKENI. From the cysteine up to the phenylalanine, the CDR3 has a length of 14 residues. The record lacks a DNA sequence. From each donor, a roughly 2.5 ml peripheral blood sample was collected into PAXgene tubes and kept at -80 degrees C. Without any T cell sorting, total RNA was extracted from whole blood using the PAXgene blood miRNA kit on an automated QIAcube. Peripheral blood from monozygotic twin pairs who were concordant or discordant for inflammatory bowel disease underwent deep TCRalpha and TCRbeta repertoire profiling using unique molecular barcoding. Smoking habits were recorded for all twin pairs, with individuals classified as current, former or never smokers. To prepare the library, 5' RACE was applied. Preparation of each TCR library used approximately 4,000 ng of total RNA. cDNA was synthesized with SMARTScribe reverse transcriptase in eight separate reactions per sample. During cDNA synthesis, template switching was used to introduce unique molecular identifiers that contained a 6-nucleotide sample barcode. TCRalpha and TCRbeta cDNA was amplified by two nested PCRs of roughly 16 and 10 cycles, with bead purification after each PCR. Before amplification, cDNA was treated with uracil DNA-glycosylase and purified using the QIAquick PCR purification kit. In the second PCR, Illumina TruSeq-compatible adapters and sample-specific barcodes were added. Library quality and concentration were assessed using TapeStation and Qubit, and about 5.2 ng of each library was pooled. Sequencing of the pooled libraries was done on an Illumina HiSeq2500 single-index Rapid Run using custom sequencing primers and 2 x 100 bp reads. Concerning the study's data processing: MiGEC version 1.2.6 was used for UMI-based consensus assembly to correct PCR and sequencing errors. MiXCR version 2.1.1 handled V(D)J alignment, clonotype assembly and CDR3 extraction. To normalise gene usage, clonotype sharing and MAIT/NKT TCR abundance, the top 1000, 10 000 and 20 000 clonotypes in each sample were analysed. Diversity was computed as the inverse Simpson index with the vegan R package after downsampling to 27 000 UMIs. Paired Mann-Whitney U tests on discordant twin pairs were used, with Benjamini-Hochberg multiple-testing correction. After reprocessing by TCRdb, each CDR3 protein sequence is one entry, and no DNA is given. V and J calls and clone size were set by TCRdb, not the authors. The sample's clone listing holds 160,000 or so distinct CDR3 sequences. Jointly, the top ten make up 2.4% of the sample.

The TCR originated in a human donor with ulcerative colitis or Crohn's disease, or a healthy co-twin of an affected twin (not recorded which). Rearrangement joined TRBV18 to TRBJ2-7; TCRdb's D gene call, TRBD1, goes unchecked for lack of DNA. The sequenced sample was blood. The CDR3 region: CASSPDRGIYEQYF.